The present TCR beta chain was sequenced within a study of T cells in Graves' hyperthyroidism and ophthalmopathy (dated by TCRdb to between 2018 and 2020). Study-wide context: Peripheral blood was collected at initial diagnosis, before any treatment. To identify distinguishing TCR V-J signatures, a discovery cohort of roughly 100 patients was used, comprising under 45 with Graves' ophthalmopathy and around 57 with stable Graves' hyperthyroidism. Prospective prediction of ophthalmopathy was tested in an independent validation cohort of 18 to 20 hyperthyroidism patients and 15 to 17 patients who later progressed to ophthalmopathy. The approximately 95 discovery patients were divided at random into training and test sets in a 7:3 ratio. The study also compared thyroid tissue and blood T-cell repertoires from roughly 6 Graves' hyperthyroidism patients. Once sampling was done, hyperthyroidism patients were given methimazole at a starting dose of 30 mg daily, whereas ophthalmopathy patients were given high-dose intravenous methylprednisolone. The paper reports TCR Vbeta CDR3 sequencing of 130 to 150 peripheral blood samples: some 44 ophthalmopathy, fewer than 80 hyperthyroidism and about 17 progressor patients.

TCR beta CDR3 regions were amplified from RNA transcripts. For the first round of RT-PCR on the TCR CDR3, the HTBI primer set was used together with the Qiagen OneStep RT-PCR kit. Libraries were constructed in a second round of multiplex PCR, after which size selection and purification were performed. Sequencing of the libraries was done on an Illumina HiSeq2000 using paired-end 100 bp reads. The original methods were these. SOAPnuke was used to process the raw data, removing reads that contained adapters or uncalled bases, had a mean Phred below 15, or lacked an exact match to the constant primer or identifier. High-quality paired reads were merged with COPE v1.2.5, and unique nucleotide sequences were defined as clonotypes. MiTCR v1.1 was used to align the clonotypes against IMGT TRBV, TRBD and TRBJ reference segments. Analysis was restricted to V-J combinations with a frequency above 0.0001, which covered 99.2% of repertoires. The TCS score was defined as the ratio of F50 (clonal expansion) to E x V (chaos), calculated using BLOSUM62-based TCRdist between CDR3 peptides within each V-J. Welch's t-statistics and random forest reduced some 510 V-J features to 10 to 15, which were used in a naive Bayes classifier (R e1071). TCRdb applied fastp at Q25 and MiXCR to the public reads, then kept only in-frame beta chains. Each CDR3 protein gets just one entry, which takes the most common genes and DNA from the rows behind it. These V and J calls are TCRdb output, not the study's own analysis. Across this sample there are about 460,000 distinct CDR3 sequences, with 22% seen only once. About 53% of the sample is in the top ten clones.

Overall results and qualifications from the work: No statistical method was used to set the sample size in advance, and investigators knew the group allocation. Most expanded thyroid clonotypes (frequency above 0.001) were also detected in blood, a finding suggesting that blood repertoires may reflect thyroid immune responses. In cross-validation, a model built on a 13 V-J signature told ophthalmopathy apart from stable hyperthyroidism with 85% to 90% sensitivity and roughly 82% specificity, and in testing the same model reached 80%/75%. During validation, the model predicted progression to ophthalmopathy a median of around six months ahead of onset, with approximately 70% sensitivity and 72.22% specificity.

Between the V and J ends, shortened by 3 bases and 2 bases respectively, the junction contains 12 bases. From cysteine to phenylalanine, the CDR3 is 15 amino acids long. CDR3 DNA is the only sequence kept; it has 45 bases, read in frame from the first base. In the ophthalmopathy patients, disease was moderately to severely active, with a Clinical Activity Score of 3 or more, a NOSPECS grade of 4 or more, and a duration of less than 3 months. The study excluded patients with uncontrolled infections, other autoimmune diseases, pregnancy or lactation. Diagnoses were established on the basis of clinical symptoms, serum thyroxine and TRAb, thyroid ultrasound, and orbital computed tomography. PBMCs were isolated from roughly 10 ml of fresh peripheral blood by Ficoll-Paque density gradient centrifugation. Total RNA was extracted with Trizol reagent, and quality was checked on an Agilent 2100 Bioanalyzer.

This clonotype has a handful of counts. There is no known antigen for this receptor. No quality values exist for individual bases; no much larger clone is one base distant. The rearrangement joined TRBV12-3 or TRBV12-4 to TRBJ2-3, with TRBD1 as a weak D call on 5 bases. The sequence came from a woman aged 70-85 years with Graves' ophthalmopathy. Sample: blood. The CDR3 amino acid sequence is: CASSFWGLSTDTQYF. The DNA is TGTGCCAGCAGTTTTTGGGGCCTCTCCACAGATACGCAGTATTTT.